The 21 T cell receptor beta chains presented below share a single source sample, sequenced in a study of T cells in Graves' hyperthyroidism and ophthalmopathy. From RNA transcripts, TCR beta CDR3 regions were amplified. First-round RT-PCR of the TCR CDR3 relied on the HTBI primer set. TCRdb itself ran the multiplex PCR reads through MiXCR, one entry per CDR3 protein. The sample includes fewer than 500,000 distinct CDR3 sequences, about 14% of them seen just once. The specimen was blood. These receptors originate from a young woman with Graves' ophthalmopathy.

This clonotype was found many times. J is TRBJ2-5 and V is TRBV12-3 or TRBV12-4, with D perhaps matching TRBD1 (6 bases). Trimming removed 6 bases from V and 4 bases from J, with 18 bases in between. The CDR3 spans 15 residues. The CDR3, as DNA: TGTGCCAGCAGCCCCGGACAGTTGATGGGAGAGACCCAGTACTTC. As protein: CASSPGQLMGETQYF.

This clonotype has at least ten counts. The chain uses TRBV7-3 and TRBJ2-5; D remains unclear. Trimming took 3 bases from V and 9 from J, leaving 11 bases between them. The germline V gene encodes CDR1 SGHTA and CDR2 FQGTGA. The length of the CDR3 is 12 residues. CDR3 sequence (DNA): TGTGCCAGCAGCTTTGGGTTAGGACCCCAGTACTTC. This sequence encodes CASSFGLGPQYF.

In this sample, this clonotype turned up a few times. The chain is built from TRBV15 and TRBJ2-2; the match to TRBD2 covers 7 bases. The V gene's germline CDR1 is LNHNV and CDR2 YYDKDF (reference sequence). This CDR3 is 16 amino acids long. V shed 0 bases and J 7 bases; nucleotides not matched to a gene: 8. CDR3 in amino acids: CATSRDPRGRGGELFF. The CDR3 DNA sequence: TGTGCCACCAGCAGAGATCCGCGGGGGAGGGGCGGGGAGCTGTTTTTT.

This clonotype was counted ten times or more. The chain couples TRBV27 to TRBJ2-3; 8 bases align to TRBD2. With V trimmed by 3 bases and J by 2 bases, 7 bases remained unmatched. The CDR3 runs to 16 residues. Germline CDR1 and CDR2: MNHEY and SMNVEV (reference sequence). The DNA of the CDR3 is TGTGCCAGCAGTTTGGGGACTAGATTTAACACAGATACGCAGTATTTT. Amino acid sequence: CASSLGTRFNTDTQYF.

This clonotype has only a few counts. This chain links TRBV25-1 with TRBJ1-1, with D possibly matching TRBD1 (5 bases). Germline V gene sequence: CDR1 MGHDK, CDR2 SYGVNS. V lost 1 base, J lost 4 bases, and 13 bases lay in between. The CDR3 covers 15 residues. The CDR3 is CASSESGGLGTEAFF. In DNA form, the CDR3 reads TGTGCCAGCAGTGAATCCGGGGGGTTAGGCACTGAAGCTTTCTTT. The whole variable domain, filled in from reference TRBV25-1 and TRBJ1-1, reads EADIYQTPRYLVIGTGKKITLECSQTMGHDKMYWYQQDPGMELHLIHYSYGVNSTEKGDLSSESTVSRIRTEHFPLTLESARPSHTSQYLCASSESGGLGTEAFFGQGTRLTVV.

There are a few counts of this clonotype. The CDR3 region is CASSYGLDSYNEQFF. In DNA, the CDR3 is TGTGCCAGCAGTTACGGACTAGACTCCTACAATGAGCAGTTCTTC. V and J are TRBV27 and TRBJ2-1; 7 bases map to TRBD2. The junction had 3 bases not matched to a gene; V was cut back by 4 bases and J by 0 bases. Per germline, CDR1 MNHEY and CDR2 SMNVEV (reference sequence). CDR3 length: 15 residues.

The table lists this clonotype with many counts. The V call is TRBV28, the J call TRBJ1-5, with a weak D call TRBD1 (5 bases). V shed 3 bases and J shed 8 bases, with 32 bases lying between them. This CDR3 spans 20 amino acids. Germline V lookup: CDR1 MDHEN, CDR2 SYDVKM. CDR3 bases: TGTGCCAGCAGTTTCTTTCCTGTCGTTGTTTTCAAAACAGGCAGCGAGCCCCAGCATTTT. Translated, it gives CASSFFPVVVFKTGSEPQHF.

This clonotype was found many times. The chain links TRBV29-1 to TRBJ1-4; TRBD1 matches at 8 bases. J was trimmed by 8 bases and V by 6 bases; bases with no gene match: 11. The CDR3 is 14 residues long. Germline CDR1 and CDR2: SQVTM and ANQGSEA. CDR3 loop: CSVAGTGRAEKLFF. CDR3 sequence (DNA): TGCAGCGTAGCCGGGACAGGCCGAGCCGAAAAACTGTTTTTT.

In its sample, this clonotype was seen a few times. V is TRBV6-5 and J is TRBJ2-3, with 11 bases lining up with TRBD2. The trim removed 0 bases at V and 2 bases at J, leaving 10 bases unmatched. Germline V gene data show CDR1 as MNHEY and CDR2 as SVGAGI. The CDR3 is 19 amino acids. In DNA form, the CDR3 reads TGTGCCAGCAGTTACTCCTCCCCCACTAGCGGGGGCCTCACAGATACGCAGTATTTT. Its protein is CASSYSSPTSGGLTDTQYF.

This clonotype was seen ten or more times. The V gene is TRBV28, the J gene TRBJ1-1; D uncertain. The V gene's germline CDR1 is MDHEN and CDR2 SYDVKM. V lost 4 bases, J lost 6 bases, and 12 bases lay in between. The CDR3 is 13 residues long. The chain's CDR3 is CASSWRNRAEAFF. CDR3 DNA sequence: TGTGCCAGCAGTTGGAGGAATAGGGCTGAAGCTTTCTTT.

With respect to this clonotype: A single base separates this from a much larger clone, so it may be a read error. V and J are TRBV6-1 and TRBJ1-1; D might be TRBD1 (5 bases). Germline CDR1 and CDR2: MNHNS and SASEGT. The CDR3 is 13 amino acids. The CDR3 loop reads CASIGQMNTEALF. In DNA form, the CDR3 reads TGTGCCAGCATTGGACAAATGAACACTGAAGCTCTCTTT.

The rearrangement links TRBV7-2 to TRBJ2-7; TRBD2 agrees at 10 bases. Germline CDR1 is SGHTA and CDR2 is FQGNSA. Trimming removed 5 bases from V and 4 bases from J; junction bases left unmatched: 8. The CDR3 extends over 15 amino acids. CDR3 DNA: TGTGCCAGCAGCAACAGCGGGGGGGCGATGTACGAGCAGTACTTC. This codes for CASSNSGGAMYEQYF.

This clonotype has at least ten counts. The J gene is TRBJ2-5, the V gene TRBV5-1, with D perhaps TRBD1 (6 bases). CDR1 and CDR2 from the germline V gene are SGHRS and YFSETQ. V gave up 0 bases and J gave up 1 base, with 16 bases separating them. The CDR3 runs 17 residues. CDR3 amino acids: CASSLAKLQGPQETQYF. The CDR3, as DNA: TGCGCCAGCAGCTTGGCAAAGCTACAGGGCCCCCAAGAGACCCAGTACTTC.

This clonotype was seen at least ten times. The chain carries TRBV20-1 and TRBJ2-3; no clear D gene. The V end lost 6 bases, the J end lost 2 bases, and 12 bases lay between the germline ends. Germline V CDR1 and CDR2: DFQATT, SNEGSKA (reference sequence). The CDR3 sequence is 13 residues long. This CDR3 reads CSADGDTTDTQYF. CDR3 nucleotides: TGCAGTGCAGACGGAGACACCACAGATACGCAGTATTTT.

This clonotype has more than one count but fewer than ten. This chain joins TRBV11-2 and TRBJ2-7; 9 bases are a match to TRBD2. The CDR3 has 12 amino acids. V lost 8 bases, J lost 4 bases, and 3 bases stayed unmatched. Per germline, CDR1 SGHAT and CDR2 FQNNGV. The CDR3 DNA follows: TGTGCCAGCCGTCTAGCGGGGTACGAGCAGTACTTC. Translated, it gives CASRLAGYEQYF.

The rearrangement links TRBV6-5 to TRBJ2-3, with D possibly matching TRBD2 (7 bases). CDR1 and CDR2 from the germline V gene are MNHEY and SVGAGI. Trimming removed 2 bases from V and 0 bases from J, with 9 bases in between. The CDR3 length is 15 residues. This CDR3 reads CASSYGGASTDTQYF. In DNA form, the CDR3 reads TGTGCCAGCAGTTACGGGGGGGCCAGCACAGATACGCAGTATTTT.

This clonotype was seen ten or more times. The rearrangement links TRBV28 to TRBJ2-3; D is tentatively TRBD1 or TRBD2 (6 bases each). Trimming took off 5 bases at V and 0 bases at J, with 30 bases between the two ends. The CDR3 runs to 21 residues. The germline V gene has CDR1 MDHEN and CDR2 SYDVKM. CDR3 in amino acids: CASSLPRKTGGAPSSTDTQYF. The CDR3 coding sequence is TGTGCCAGCAGTCTCCCCCGAAAGACAGGCGGGGCCCCATCTAGCACAGATACGCAGTATTTT.

This clonotype was counted at least ten times. The chain is built from TRBV28 and TRBJ2-1, with 7 bases identical to TRBD1. V was clipped by 4 bases and J by 4 bases; unmatched bases: 4. The CDR3 runs 14 residues. Germline values: CDR1 MDHEN, CDR2 SYDVKM. The CDR3 reads CASSWGTAYNEQFF. CDR3 nucleotides: TGTGCCAGCAGTTGGGGGACAGCTTACAATGAGCAGTTCTTC.

This clonotype was seen at least ten times. The chain's CDR3 is CASSLVPAGLSTDTQYF. The CDR3 DNA reads as TGCGCCAGCAGCTTGGTACCAGCGGGGTTATCCACAGATACGCAGTATTTT. This chain joins TRBV5-1 and TRBJ2-3, with 7 bases aligning to TRBD2. V trimming: 0 bases; J trimming: 2 bases; junction bases outside the gene matches: 9. This CDR3 region has 17 residues. CDR1 and CDR2 (germline): SGHRS, YFSETQ.

This clonotype was counted many times. One junction end does not reproduce the germline sequence, and a read error may be involved. V usage is TRBV7-9 and J usage is TRBJ2-5; no clear D. The CDR3 covers 12 residues. Germline V gives CDR1 SEHNR, CDR2 FQNEAQ (reference sequence). As DNA, the CDR3 is TGCGCCAGCAGCCGGGTGGGAGAGACCCAGTACTTC. This translates into CASSRVGETQYF.

This clonotype was seen only a few times. This sequence joins TRBV7-9 and TRBJ1-2, with no clear D. In germline, CDR1 is SEHNR, CDR2 FQNEAQ (reference sequence). V dropped 0 bases and J dropped 4 bases, with 18 bases sitting between them. The CDR3 has 17 amino acids. The CDR3 DNA follows: TGTGCCAGCAGCTTAGCCCCAATAGGACTGATTCCCTATGGCTACACCTTC. Translating it yields CASSLAPIGLIPYGYTF.